These 27 T cell receptor beta chains share one sample of origin, sequenced in a study of human T cells and chemical hapten exposure. TCRdb reanalysed the RACE reads using MiXCR and keeps one entry per CDR3 protein. Counted here are about 90,000 distinct CDR3 sequences, approximately 11% occurring once; the ten biggest clones make up 0.8% to 1.2%. Stated time point: patch test 3, about 24 weeks after DPC sensitization. Treatment specified: therapeutic diphenylcyclopropenone sensitization with weekly scalp DPC. Sequenced material: whole blood, taken in connection with sensitization to the hapten diphenylcyclopropenone (DPC). These receptors all stem from a woman aged 25 to 45 with alopecia areata. Some clones in this sample may be carry-over from other donors' samples.

This clonotype was counted ten times or more. The chain joins TRBV6-5 to TRBJ1-5; 7 bases are shared with TRBD1. After removal of 6 bases from V and 1 base from J, the junction contained 6 bases not matched to a gene. CDR1 MNHEY and CDR2 SVGAGI come from the germline V gene. This CDR3 contains 15 residues. DNA for the CDR3: TGTGCCAGCAGGAGACAGGGTTTAAGCAATCAGCCCCAGCATTTT. It encodes CASRRQGLSNQPQHF.

This clonotype was observed many times. CDR3 nucleotide sequence: TGTGCCAGCACCGAGGACGGGACGAACACCGGGGAGCTGTTTTTT. Translated, it gives CASTEDGTNTGELFF. The chain employs TRBV6-2 or TRBV6-3 and TRBJ2-2, with D possibly matching TRBD2 (5 bases). Trimming removed 7 bases at V and 0 bases at J, with 12 bases between. The CDR3 runs 15 residues. Germline V gene lookup returns CDR1 MNHEY and CDR2 SVGEGT.

This clonotype was observed a handful of times. The rearrangement joins TRBV30 to TRBJ2-7; D is perhaps TRBD2 (6 bases). CDR1 GTSNPN and CDR2 SVGIG come from the germline V gene (reference sequence). Trimming took off 3 bases at V and 4 bases at J, with 16 bases between the two ends. This CDR3 contains 14 residues. This chain's CDR3 is CAWRPKPGLYEQYV. The CDR3 bases are TGTGCCTGGAGACCAAAACCGGGACTTTACGAGCAGTACGTC.

At least ten counts were recorded for this clonotype. The chain employs TRBV7-9 and TRBJ2-3; 7 nucleotides match TRBD1. Germline-derived CDR1 and CDR2 are SEHNR and FQNEAQ (reference sequence). The CDR3 extends over 16 amino acids. V dropped 1 base and J dropped 1; count of bases not matched to a gene: 5. The CDR3 DNA reads TGTGCCAGCAGCTTAGGACAGGGTCGGGGCACAGATACGCAGTATTTT. Protein sequence: CASSLGQGRGTDTQYF.

The chain is built from TRBV4-1 and TRBJ2-3; TRBD2 agrees at 10 bases. Trimming took 0 bases from V and 6 from J; bases not matched to a gene: 18. The CDR3 spans 20 residues. CDR1 is MGHRA, CDR2 YSYEKL, per germline. The CDR3 DNA reads TGCGCCAGCAGCCAAGATTCTGTAGCGGGAGGTTCTCATCACAAGGATACGCAGTATTTT. It translates to CASSQDSVAGGSHHKDTQYF.

This clonotype was observed at least ten times. This chain joins TRBV29-1 and TRBJ2-7; the D gene is possibly TRBD2 (5 bases). Trimming cost V 3 bases and J 4 bases, with 10 bases left between them. CDR3 length: 12 residues. Germline loops: CDR1 SQVTM, CDR2 ANQGSEA. This CDR3 is CSVDRGSYEQYF. Written as DNA, the CDR3 is TGCAGCGTTGACCGTGGGAGTTACGAGCAGTACTTC.

This clonotype has only a few counts. V and J are TRBV20-1 and TRBJ1-2; TRBD1 agrees at 8 bases. The V gene end was trimmed by 5 bases and the J gene end by 1 base; junction bases not matched to a gene: 3. CDR1 DFQATT and CDR2 SNEGSKA come from the germline V gene (reference sequence). The CDR3 has 13 amino acids. CDR3 in DNA: TGCAGTGCTGGACAGGGCCATAACTATGGCTACACCTTC. It codes for CSAGQGHNYGYTF.

This clonotype came up a few times. The chain joins TRBV27 to TRBJ2-1; 13 bases are shared with TRBD2. This CDR3 comprises 15 residues. V lost 5 bases, J lost 7 bases, and 5 bases stayed unmatched. The V gene's germline CDR1 is MNHEY and CDR2 SMNVEV (reference sequence). In nucleotides, the CDR3 is TGTGCCAGCAGTCATACTAGCGGGGGGGCTAATGAGCAGTTCTTC. This codes for CASSHTSGGANEQFF.

The rearrangement links TRBV5-1 to TRBJ2-1; TRBD2 matches 11 bases. Germline CDR1 SGHRS, CDR2 YFSETQ. The trim removed 5 bases at V and 3 bases at J, leaving 4 bases unmatched. The CDR3 is made up of 15 amino acids. The CDR3 is CASRTGTSGYNEQFF. The CDR3, as DNA: TGCGCCAGCAGAACCGGGACTAGCGGCTACAATGAGCAGTTCTTC.

This clonotype was observed many times. The rearrangement links TRBV11-2 to TRBJ2-1; D gene unclear. The CDR3 runs 13 residues. Trimming removed 5 bases at V and 6 bases at J, with 11 bases between. Per germline, CDR1 SGHAT and CDR2 FQNNGV. The DNA of the CDR3 is TGTGCCAGCAGCCGAGGCGTGGGCAATGAGCAGTTCTTC. This codes for CASSRGVGNEQFF.

J is TRBJ2-5 and V is TRBV9; TRBD2 might be the D (5 bases). Trimming shortened V by 2 bases and J by 1 base, and 12 bases separated the two germline ends. This CDR3 comprises 15 residues. Germline V lookup: CDR1 SGDLS, CDR2 YYNGEE. CDR3 loop: CASSVDQSGQETQYF. The CDR3 DNA reads TGTGCCAGCAGCGTCGATCAAAGCGGCCAAGAGACCCAGTACTTC.

This rearrangement joins TRBV28 to TRBJ1-2; 9 bases line up with TRBD1. Germline-derived CDR1 and CDR2 are MDHEN and SYDVKM. Trimming removed 8 bases from V and 5 bases from J; junction bases left unmatched: 6. The CDR3 contains 13 residues. The CDR3 bases are TGTGCCAGCGGGGACAGGGCGAGGTATGGCTACACCTTC. Encoded protein: CASGDRARYGYTF.

The J gene is TRBJ2-1, the V gene TRBV27, with 7 nucleotides matching TRBD1. V shed 2 bases, J shed 15 bases, and the junction held 7 bases outside the gene matches. The CDR3 loop spans 12 amino acids. Germline CDR1 and CDR2: MNHEY and SMNVEV (reference sequence). CDR3 nucleotides: TGTGCCAGCAGTTTACTTGGGACAGCTTGGTTCTTC. Its protein is CASSLLGTAWFF.

This clonotype was detected ten times or more. V and J are TRBV20-1 and TRBJ2-7, with D maybe TRBD2 (5 bases). The V and J ends lost 1 base and 2 bases respectively, with 15 bases between them. The CDR3 is made up of 15 amino acids. Germline V gives CDR1 DFQATT, CDR2 SNEGSKA (reference sequence). The CDR3 sequence is CSARAPSLNTYEQYF. The CDR3 DNA is TGCAGTGCTAGAGCCCCTAGCTTGAATACCTACGAGCAGTACTTC.

This clonotype was recorded a few times. The rearrangement uses TRBV20-1 and TRBJ1-2; no clear D gene. CDR3 size: 14 residues. Per germline, CDR1 DFQATT and CDR2 SNEGSKA (reference sequence). Trimming removed 2 bases at V and 1 base at J, with 11 bases between. The CDR3, as DNA: TGCAGTGCTAGATCCTCAGGACGTAACTATGGCTACACCTTC. Encoded protein: CSARSSGRNYGYTF.

This clonotype was picked up many times. The gene calls are TRBV20-1 and TRBJ1-2, with D maybe TRBD1 (6 bases). Trimming stripped 5 bases from V and 3 bases from J, with 16 bases between. This CDR3 region has 14 residues. Germline V gene lookup returns CDR1 DFQATT and CDR2 SNEGSKA (reference sequence). CDR3 sequence reads: CSAYGRGLDYGYTF. The CDR3 bases are TGCAGTGCTTACGGCAGGGGCTTGGACTATGGCTACACCTTC.

This clonotype appeared many times. This chain connects TRBV6-5 to TRBJ1-6; weak D call: TRBD1 (5 bases). There are 15 residues in the CDR3. Trimming took off 0 bases at V and 9 bases at J, with 12 bases between the two ends. Germline V gene sequence: CDR1 MNHEY, CDR2 SVGAGI. As DNA, the CDR3 is TGTGCCAGCAGTTACTCGATCGGGGGGGGTTCACCCCTCCACTTT. It is translated as CASSYSIGGGSPLHF.

The sample holds a few counts of this clonotype. This sequence joins TRBV5-6 and TRBJ2-7; unclear D gene. The V gene's germline CDR1 is SGHDT and CDR2 YYEEEE. The V and J ends lost 0 bases and 4 bases respectively, with 11 bases between them. There are 14 residues in the CDR3. The CDR3 DNA follows: TGTGCCAGCAGCTTGGGAGAAGGCGGATACGAGCAGTACTTC. Encoded protein: CASSLGEGGYEQYF.

Many counts were recorded for this clonotype. CDR3 residues: CASSYRKRGVYNEQFF. CDR3 DNA: TGTGCCAGCAGTTACCGCAAGCGGGGGGTCTACAATGAGCAGTTCTTC. The chain links TRBV6-5 to TRBJ2-1, with TRBD2 identical over 9 bases. Germline lookup yields CDR1 MNHEY and CDR2 SVGAGI. Unmatched junction bases numbered 5, after V lost 2 bases and J lost 3 bases. CDR3 size: 16 residues.

The genes are TRBV12-3 or TRBV12-4 and TRBJ2-7; D perhaps matches TRBD1 (5 bases). Trimming removed 5 bases at V and 4 bases at J, with 12 bases between. The CDR3 is made up of 13 amino acids. CDR3 residues: CASSATGVYEQYV. The CDR3 DNA follows: TGTGCCAGCAGTGCTACAGGAGTTTACGAGCAGTACGTC.

This clonotype was seen a handful of times. The gene calls are TRBV2 and TRBJ1-5; TRBD1 is a possible D gene (6 bases). The V end was cut by 4 bases, the J end by 2 bases, with 12 bases between. CDR1 SNHLY and CDR2 FYNNEI come from the germline V gene. CDR3 length equals 15 residues. This CDR3 reads CASSGTVTGNQPQHF. DNA of the CDR3: TGTGCCAGCAGTGGGACAGTAACGGGCAATCAGCCCCAGCATTTT.

The V gene is TRBV6-6, the J gene TRBJ2-5, with D perhaps TRBD2 (6 bases). This CDR3 region has 14 residues. Germline CDR1 is MNHNY and CDR2 is SVGAGI (reference sequence). Between the trimmed V and J ends, which lost 5 bases and 2 bases, there was a span of 12 bases. The CDR3, as DNA: TGTGCCAGCAGTACCGATGGGGGGCAAGAGACCCAGTACTTC. Its translation: CASSTDGGQETQYF.

This clonotype occurred many times. The chain couples TRBV20-1 to TRBJ2-1; D call uncertain. Trimming cost V 6 bases and J 0 bases, with 15 bases left between them. Germline CDR1 is DFQATT and CDR2 is SNEGSKA (reference sequence). The CDR3 totals 15 residues. The CDR3 reads CSAALAGSSYNEQFF. CDR3 nucleotide sequence: TGCAGTGCCGCCTTAGCTGGAAGCTCCTACAATGAGCAGTTCTTC.

The gene calls are TRBV5-6 and TRBJ2-4; a possible D gene is TRBD1 (7 bases). This CDR3 region has 15 residues. Germline CDR1 and CDR2: SGHDT and YYEEEE. The germline V and J ends were trimmed by 0 bases and 4 bases, with 11 bases remaining between them. The CDR3 reads CASSLDPGGKNIQYF. For the CDR3, the DNA is TGTGCCAGCAGCTTGGACCCAGGGGGGAAAAACATTCAGTACTTC.

This clonotype was counted ten times or more. The rearrangement uses TRBV12-3 or TRBV12-4 and TRBJ2-2; no clear D gene. Trimming stripped 6 bases from V and 3 bases from J, with 17 bases between. The CDR3 totals 16 residues. CDR3 DNA sequence: TGTGCCAGCAGCCTAGGAGCTCGACGCTACACCGGGGAGCTGTTTTTT. It yields the protein CASSLGARRYTGELFF.

At least ten counts were recorded for this clonotype. The rearrangement joins TRBV29-1 to TRBJ2-3, with D possibly TRBD1 on 6 matching bases. This CDR3 is built from 13 residues. Trimming left V 4 bases short and J 4 bases short, with 12 bases between. Germline CDR1 reads SQVTM; CDR2 reads ANQGSEA. DNA of the CDR3: TGCAGCGTTGCACAGGGTCGAGCAGATACGCAGTATTTT. Its protein is CSVAQGRADTQYF.

The table lists this clonotype with many counts. V usage is TRBV30 and J usage is TRBJ1-1; the D is unclear. V gave up 0 bases and J gave up 5 bases, with 4 bases separating them. The V gene's germline CDR1 is GTSNPN and CDR2 SVGIG (reference sequence). The CDR3 has 11 residues. CDR3 nucleotide sequence: TGTGCCTGGAGTGTATATACTGAAGCTTTCTTT. As protein: CAWSVYTEAFF.